This is a list of T cell receptor beta chains from one sample in a study of CD8 T cells in Susac syndrome. In TCRdb, the immunoSEQ multiplex PCR reads were re-called with MiXCR into one record per CDR3 protein. The sample gives hundreds of thousands of distinct CDR3 sequences, about 94% of which show up once; approximately 0.15% is in the top ten. Sequencing input: CD4+ T cells from PBMCs. These receptors were obtained from a human donor with Susac syndrome. Each CDR3 is given with its conserved first and last residue. A D gene is named only where the DNA matches it firmly. Clone size, where shown, is once, few, many, or a class for clones that have expanded.

V	D	J	size	CDR3	DNA
TRBV6-1	NA	TRBJ1-4	NA	CASLDRLGGDEKLFF	TGTGCCAGCCTAGACAGGCTAGGAGGTGACGAAAAACTGTTTTTT
TRBV6-5	TRBD2	TRBJ2-3	NA	CASSFGTSGGPSTDTQYF	TGTGCCAGCAGTTTCGGGACTAGCGGGGGACCTAGCACAGATACGCAGTATTTT
TRBV6-2/TRBV6-3	TRBD1	TRBJ1-1	NA	CASTTRGTEAFF	TGTGCCAGCACCACCAGGGGGACTGAAGCTTTCTTT
TRBV20-1	NA	TRBJ1-6	NA	CSARGLSAGALNNSPLHF	TGCAGTGCTAGAGGTCTATCGGCAGGGGCGCTCAATAATTCACCCCTCCACTTT
TRBV6-5	NA	TRBJ1-4	NA	CASKVVATNEKLFF	TGTGCCAGCAAAGTAGTGGCAACTAATGAAAAACTGTTTTTT
TRBV4-2	NA	TRBJ1-5	NA	CASSHRLGGVGVDDQPQHF	TGTGCCAGCAGCCACCGCCTAGGGGGGGTAGGGGTTGATGACCAGCCCCAGCATTTT
TRBV11-3	TRBD2	TRBJ2-3	NA	CASSLGGLAGHTQYF	TGTGCCAGCAGCTTAGGCGGACTAGCGGGCCATACGCAGTATTTT
TRBV7-9	TRBD2	TRBJ2-7	NA	CASSLGGGDEQYF	TGTGCCAGCAGCTTAGGGGGAGGGGACGAGCAGTACTTC
TRBV24-1	NA	TRBJ1-2	NA	CATRGAGWGYTF	TGTGCCACCAGGGGTGCAGGATGGGGCTACACCTTC
TRBV29-1	NA	TRBJ1-3	NA	CSVDWGAGNTIYF	TGCAGCGTTGATTGGGGAGCCGGAAACACCATATATTTT
TRBV6-2/TRBV6-3	NA	TRBJ1-5	NA	CASSYGLQGYHQPQHF	TGTGCCAGCAGTTACGGTTTGCAGGGATATCATCAGCCCCAGCATTTT
TRBV9	NA	TRBJ1-5	NA	CASSQGDFNQPQHF	TGTGCCAGCAGCCAAGGGGACTTCAATCAGCCCCAGCATTTT
TRBV5-1	NA	TRBJ2-3	NA	CASSLAKTDTQYF	TGCGCCAGCAGCTTGGCAAAAACAGATACGCAGTATTTT
TRBV7-3	TRBD1	TRBJ1-2	NA	CASSPDRGQGGYTF	TGTGCCAGCAGCCCCGACAGGGGGCAGGGTGGCTACACCTTC
TRBV6-1	NA	TRBJ1-1	once	CASRGGFVTTEAFF	TGTGCCAGCAGGGGGGGATTTGTTACCACTGAAGCTTTCTTT
TRBV7-2	NA	TRBJ2-1	NA	CASSLRFAVHEQFF	TGTGCCAGCAGCTTAAGATTTGCGGTACATGAACAGTTCTTC
TRBV29-1	TRBD1	TRBJ1-2	NA	CSATGTGFYGYTF	TGCAGCGCCACCGGGACAGGTTTCTATGGCTACACCTTC
TRBV7-6	NA	TRBJ2-1	NA	CASSLGPLGGNEQFF	TGTGCCAGCAGCTTAGGGCCTTTAGGGGGAAATGAGCAGTTCTTC
TRBV5-1	TRBD1	TRBJ2-2	once	CASSLEGQVTGELFF	TGCGCCAGCAGCTTGGAGGGACAGGTTACCGGGGAGCTGTTTTTT
TRBV6-2/TRBV6-3	TRBD2	TRBJ2-1	NA	CASSRLAGGESSYNEQFF	TGTGCCAGCAGTCGACTAGCGGGGGGAGAGAGCTCCTACAATGAGCAGTTCTTC
TRBV19	NA	TRBJ1-5	NA	CASSSREDGNQPQHF	TGTGCCAGTAGTTCGAGGGAGGATGGCAATCAGCCCCAGCATTTT
TRBV7-8	NA	TRBJ1-5	NA	CASSLSQGNQPQHF	TGTGCCAGCAGCTTGAGCCAGGGCAATCAGCCCCAGCATTTT
TRBV5-1	NA	TRBJ1-1	NA	CASSATTGNTEAFF	TGCGCCAGCAGCGCTACAACAGGGAACACTGAAGCTTTCTTT